This T cell receptor beta chain came from a study of blood T cells in healthy people across ages. A sample-barcoded 5' primer and a J-beta primer mix were used in a second PCR of roughly 7 to 11 cycles. Via MiXCR, TCRdb re-called the 5' RACE reads, giving one row per CDR3 protein. The sample has hundreds of thousands of distinct CDR3 sequences; around 25% are singletons. There are a few counts of this clonotype. The V gene's germline CDR1 is MNHEY and CDR2 SVGAGI. V lost 6 bases and J 8 bases, leaving 17 bases between the germline ends. The CDR3 is 14 amino acids. This sample was shared with a second study, whose subject was T cells of mothers and their children.

The sequenced sample consisted of blood. The J gene is TRBJ2-1, the V gene TRBV6-5, with D perhaps being TRBD1 or TRBD2 (5 bases each). The TCR comes from a boy aged 10-17 years in good health. CDR3 sequence: CASSLNPRGDEQFF. CDR3 nucleotides: TGTGCCAGCAGCCTCAACCCGAGGGGCGATGAGCAGTTCTTC.